These 17 T cell receptor beta chains came from one sample sequenced in a study of blood T cell repertoires in COVID-19. TCRdb keeps only in-frame clones here, not all; method: immunoSEQ multiplex PCR. The sample records about 130,000 clones, 70% to 80% being singletons. Sequences were obtained from peripheral blood. These receptor sequences come from a man aged 40-55 years with active or convalescent COVID-19.

The chain recombines TRBV28 with TRBJ1-1; TRBD1 matches 12 bases. The CDR3 spans 14 residues. V lost 5 bases and J lost 11; bases outside the gene matches: 9. Germline CDR1 reads MDHEN; CDR2 reads SYDVKM. CDR3: CASSPGDRGLEAFF. CDR3 nucleotide sequence: TGTGCCAGCAGTCCGGGGGACAGGGGGCTAGAGGCTTTCTTT. The full variable domain, with the rest looked up from reference TRBV28 and TRBJ1-1, is DVKVTQSSRYLVKRTGEKVFLECVQDMDHENMFWYRQDPGLGLRLIYFSYDVKMKEKGDIPEGYSVSREKKERFSLILESASTNQTSMYLCASSPGDRGLEAFFGQGTRLTVV.

This clone was counted only a few times. The chain joins TRBV7-2 to TRBJ2-7, with D perhaps TRBD2 (6 bases). Germline V gene sequence: CDR1 SGHTA, CDR2 FQGNSA. Trimming shortened V by 2 bases and J by 5 bases, and 16 bases separated the two germline ends. The CDR3 loop spans 15 amino acids. The CDR3 loop reads CASSLNLNRGNEQYF. The CDR3 DNA follows: TGTGCCAGCAGCTTAAATCTCAATCGGGGGAACGAGCAGTACTTC.

This clone was detected a few times. The chain has TRBV6-6 and TRBJ1-5; 7 bases line up with TRBD1. Germline V CDR1 and CDR2: MNHNY, SVGAGI (reference sequence). The V and J ends lost 5 bases and 4 bases, in that order; junction bases with no gene match: 14. There are 17 residues in the CDR3. CDR3 bases: TGTGCCAGCAGTAGATCCGGGACAGCTTACCTTAATCAGCCCCAGCATTTT. The encoded protein is CASSRSGTAYLNQPQHF.

This clone showed up just a few times. The V and J genes are TRBV4-1 and TRBJ2-3; 9 bases align to TRBD1. V shed 4 bases and J 4 bases; nucleotides not matched to a gene: 9. There are 16 residues in the CDR3. The germline CDR1 and CDR2 sequences are MGHRA and YSYEKL. CDR3 region: CASSPGQGSPPDTQYF. CDR3 in DNA: TGCGCCAGCAGCCCCGGACAGGGGAGCCCCCCAGATACGCAGTATTTT.

The chain is built from TRBV19 and TRBJ2-2; D unclear. V shed 0 bases and J shed 6 bases, with 17 bases lying between them. This CDR3 contains 17 residues. Germline V lookup: CDR1 LNHDA, CDR2 SQIVND (reference sequence). The CDR3 is CASSIDRVVLGAGELFF. CDR3 nucleotides: TGTGCCAGTAGTATAGATCGGGTAGTTCTTGGCGCCGGGGAGCTGTTTTTT.

The chain carries TRBV19 and TRBJ2-5; D perhaps matches TRBD1 (7 bases). Trimming shortened V by 4 bases and J by 4 bases, and 19 bases separated the two germline ends. This CDR3 is 16 amino acids long. The germline gives CDR1 LNHDA, CDR2 SQIVND (reference sequence). This CDR3 reads CASSKEGAALRETQYF. The DNA of the CDR3 is TGTGCCAGTAGTAAGGAGGGGGCTGCCCTCAGAGAGACCCAGTACTTC.

This rearrangement joins TRBV7-9 to TRBJ2-7; no reliable D call. Germline assignment: CDR1 SEHNR and CDR2 FQNEAQ (reference sequence). Trimming shortened V by 1 base and J by 5 bases, and 15 bases separated the two germline ends. The CDR3 has 15 amino acids. The CDR3: CASSLVKQAGNEQYF. CDR3 bases: TGTGCCAGCAGCTTAGTTAAGCAGGCAGGTAACGAGCAGTACTTC.

V and J are TRBV15 and TRBJ2-2; the match to TRBD2 covers 15 bases. J gave up 9 bases and V 4 bases, and 15 bases lay outside the gene matches. The CDR3 has 19 amino acids. Germline V gene sequence: CDR1 LNHNV, CDR2 YYDKDF (reference sequence). CDR3 in amino acids: CATSTLGKGTSGGRRELFF. The DNA of the CDR3 is TGTGCCACCAGCACCCTCGGGAAGGGGACTAGCGGGGGGAGGAGGGAGCTGTTTTTT. Based on the CDR3 plus reference TRBV15 and TRBJ2-2, the full variable domain is DAMVIQNPRYQVTQFGKPVTLSCSQTLNHNVMYWYQQKSSQAPKLLFHYYDKDFNNEADTPDNFQSRRPNTSFCFLDIRSPGLGDTAMYLCATSTLGKGTSGGRRELFFGEGSRLTVL.

V is TRBV29-1 and J is TRBJ1-1; D remains unclear. The CDR3 is 11 residues long. Deletions cut 2 bases from V and 7 bases from J, with 8 bases between. The V gene's germline CDR1 is SQVTM and CDR2 ANQGSEA. CDR3 amino acids: CSVESGYEAFF. The CDR3 DNA reads TGCAGCGTTGAATCGGGGTATGAAGCTTTCTTT.

V gene TRBV5-4 combines with J gene TRBJ1-3, with TRBD1 identical over 7 bases. There are 17 residues in the CDR3. V dropped 0 bases and J dropped 0; count of bases not matched to a gene: 6. Germline V lookup: CDR1 SGHNT, CDR2 YYREEE (reference sequence). CDR3 in amino acids: CASSLVGTAYSGNTIYF. The DNA for the CDR3 is TGTGCCAGCAGCTTGGTCGGGACAGCGTACTCTGGAAACACCATATATTTT.

The chain joins TRBV27 to TRBJ1-5; D unresolved. The CDR3 sequence is 14 residues long. V was pared by 2 bases and J by 7 bases, with 12 bases between. Germline-derived CDR1 and CDR2 are MNHEY and SMNVEV (reference sequence). The CDR3 reads CASSLAVGGQPQHF. CDR3 bases: TGTGCCAGCAGTTTAGCGGTCGGCGGCCAGCCCCAGCATTTT.

V is TRBV9 and J is TRBJ1-1; 7 nucleotides align to TRBD1. There are 14 residues in the CDR3. Trimming removed 3 bases from V and 7 bases from J; junction bases left unmatched: 9. Germline CDR1 is SGDLS and CDR2 is YYNGEE. The DNA for the CDR3 is TGTGCCAGCAGCGCGAGACAGGGAGGAGGTGAAGCTTTCTTT. This codes for CASSARQGGGEAFF. Based on the CDR3 plus reference TRBV9 and TRBJ1-1, the full variable domain is DSGVTQTPKHLITATGQRVTLRCSPRSGDLSVYWYQQSLDQGLQFLIQYYNGEERAKGNILERFSAQQFPDLHSELNLSSLELGDSALYFCASSARQGGGEAFFGQGTRLTVV.

The count of this clone is one. The chain links TRBV12-3 or TRBV12-4 to TRBJ1-1; TRBD1 matches 9 bases. The ends lost 6 bases at V and 3 bases at J; junction bases unmatched: 2. This CDR3 region has 13 residues. Here the CDR3 DNA reads TGTGCCAGCAGGACAGGGGGTGACACTGAAGCTTTCTTT. Its protein product is CASRTGGDTEAFF.

This chain links TRBV6-6 with TRBJ1-2, with 7 bases lining up with TRBD1. V shed 4 bases, J shed 3 bases, and the junction held 8 bases outside the gene matches. Per the germline V gene, CDR1 is MNHNY and CDR2 is SVGAGI (reference sequence). The CDR3 has 15 amino acids. This chain's CDR3 is CASSSRDSLDYGYTF. Written as DNA, the CDR3 is TGTGCCAGCAGTTCCCGGGACAGTCTAGACTATGGCTACACCTTC.

The chain's CDR3 is CASSGTGNEQFF. The CDR3 nucleotides are TGTGCCAGCAGCGGGACAGGGAATGAGCAGTTCTTC. The gene calls are TRBV2 and TRBJ2-1, with 9 positions matching TRBD1. J gave up 7 bases and V 6 bases, and 1 base lay outside the gene matches. In germline, CDR1 is SNHLY, CDR2 FYNNEI. The CDR3 has 12 amino acids.

The chain employs TRBV24-1 and TRBJ1-2, with no clear D. CDR1 KGHDR and CDR2 SFDVKD come from the germline V gene. The CDR3 totals 13 residues. V was clipped by 0 bases and J by 5 bases, with 6 bases between them. The CDR3 spells CATSDLQEYGYTF. The CDR3 nucleotides are TGTGCCACCAGTGATTTGCAAGAGTATGGCTACACCTTC.

The chain links TRBV11-3 to TRBJ1-1; perhaps TRBD1 as D (5 bases). Germline CDR1 SGHNT, CDR2 YENEEA. V was cut by 4 bases and J by 3 bases, with 9 bases left in between. The CDR3 is 13 amino acids. The CDR3 bases are TGTGCCAGCAGCTACCAGGGCGACACTGAAGCTTTCTTT. Translation: CASSYQGDTEAFF. Supplemented by reference TRBV11-3 and TRBJ1-1, the full variable domain reads EAGVVQSPRYKIIEKKQPVAFWCNPISGHNTLYWYLQNLGQGPELLIRYENEEAVDDSQLPKDRFSAERLKGVDSTLKIQPAELGDSAVYLCASSYQGDTEAFFGQGTRLTVV.